The sequence of this T cell receptor beta chain was determined in a study of beta chain features in type 1 diabetes. Findings and limits, study-wide: Insertion counts at VDJ junctions were lower in type 1 diabetes patients, who also showed more deletions there.

Every isolated RNA sample was fully reverse transcribed, so sequencing captured expressed TCRB transcripts. Sequencing of naive, central memory and regulatory T cell samples gave an average of roughly 4 million reads. Only in-frame clones appear in the TCRdb table, and some are missing; sequencing was by immunoSEQ multiplex PCR. The repertoire holds about 210,000 clones, with roughly 11% as singletons. Only a few counts were recorded for this clone. Its antigen is not known. Germline V lookup: CDR1 SNHLY, CDR2 FYNNEI. CDR3 size: 15 residues. V lost 5 bases, J lost 1 base, and 6 bases stayed unmatched. Isolation of CD4+ naive, central memory, regulatory and stem cell-like memory cells was achieved by sorting via CD45RO/CCR7/CD25/CD127/CD95/CD27.

Source material: central memory CD4+ T cells from blood. The source of this sequence is a man between 18 and 29 years old in good health. This chain links TRBV2 with TRBJ1-2; 8 nucleotides match TRBD1. DNA for the CDR3: TGTGCCAGCAGTCGCACAGGGGGAGGTAACTATGGCTACACCTTC. As protein: CASSRTGGGNYGYTF.